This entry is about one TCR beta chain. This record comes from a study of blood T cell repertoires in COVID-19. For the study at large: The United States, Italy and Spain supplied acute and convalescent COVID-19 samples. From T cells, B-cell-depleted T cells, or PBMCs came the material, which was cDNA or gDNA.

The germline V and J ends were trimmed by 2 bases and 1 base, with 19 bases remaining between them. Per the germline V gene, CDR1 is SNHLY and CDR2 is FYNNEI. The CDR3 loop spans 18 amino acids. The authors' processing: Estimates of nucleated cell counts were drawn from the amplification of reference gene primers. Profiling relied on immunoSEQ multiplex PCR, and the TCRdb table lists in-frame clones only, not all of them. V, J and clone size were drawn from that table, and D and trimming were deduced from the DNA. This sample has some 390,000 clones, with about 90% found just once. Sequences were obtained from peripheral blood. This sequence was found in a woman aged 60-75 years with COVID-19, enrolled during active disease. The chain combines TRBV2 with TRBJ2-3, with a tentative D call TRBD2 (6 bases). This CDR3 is CASSESGGRWMGTDTQYF. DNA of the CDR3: TGTGCCAGCAGTGAAAGCGGAGGGAGATGGATGGGCACAGATACGCAGTATTTT.